This TCR beta chain was captured in a study of blood T cell repertoires in COVID-19. The wider study: Recovery among Cohort 3 donors was established by two negative PCRs, clearance, or symptom resolution.

In the original processing: Reference gene primer amplification gave estimated nucleated cell counts. The repertoire was sequenced with immunoSEQ multiplex PCR; TCRdb's copy has only in-frame clones and lacks some. D and trimming were read from the DNA, whereas the V and J calls and clone size are those reported in that table. This table has a few hundred thousand clones, roughly 86% appearing once. Each participant's cohort was designated according to participant-reported clinical history. Germline CDR1 is WNHNN and CDR2 is SYGVQD (reference sequence). The V segment lost 6 bases and the J segment 8 bases; nucleotides outside the gene matches: 5. The length of the CDR3 is 13 residues.

V is TRBV10-1 and J is TRBJ2-1, with 9 bases identical to TRBD2. Sequencing was carried out using PBMCs or T cells enriched from blood (not recorded which). The TCR was taken from a middle-aged man in a cohort exposed to, infected with or recovered from COVID-19 (not recorded which). The CDR3 loop reads CASRPSGTHEQFF. In nucleotides, the CDR3 is TGCGCCAGCAGGCCTAGCGGGACTCATGAGCAGTTCTTC.